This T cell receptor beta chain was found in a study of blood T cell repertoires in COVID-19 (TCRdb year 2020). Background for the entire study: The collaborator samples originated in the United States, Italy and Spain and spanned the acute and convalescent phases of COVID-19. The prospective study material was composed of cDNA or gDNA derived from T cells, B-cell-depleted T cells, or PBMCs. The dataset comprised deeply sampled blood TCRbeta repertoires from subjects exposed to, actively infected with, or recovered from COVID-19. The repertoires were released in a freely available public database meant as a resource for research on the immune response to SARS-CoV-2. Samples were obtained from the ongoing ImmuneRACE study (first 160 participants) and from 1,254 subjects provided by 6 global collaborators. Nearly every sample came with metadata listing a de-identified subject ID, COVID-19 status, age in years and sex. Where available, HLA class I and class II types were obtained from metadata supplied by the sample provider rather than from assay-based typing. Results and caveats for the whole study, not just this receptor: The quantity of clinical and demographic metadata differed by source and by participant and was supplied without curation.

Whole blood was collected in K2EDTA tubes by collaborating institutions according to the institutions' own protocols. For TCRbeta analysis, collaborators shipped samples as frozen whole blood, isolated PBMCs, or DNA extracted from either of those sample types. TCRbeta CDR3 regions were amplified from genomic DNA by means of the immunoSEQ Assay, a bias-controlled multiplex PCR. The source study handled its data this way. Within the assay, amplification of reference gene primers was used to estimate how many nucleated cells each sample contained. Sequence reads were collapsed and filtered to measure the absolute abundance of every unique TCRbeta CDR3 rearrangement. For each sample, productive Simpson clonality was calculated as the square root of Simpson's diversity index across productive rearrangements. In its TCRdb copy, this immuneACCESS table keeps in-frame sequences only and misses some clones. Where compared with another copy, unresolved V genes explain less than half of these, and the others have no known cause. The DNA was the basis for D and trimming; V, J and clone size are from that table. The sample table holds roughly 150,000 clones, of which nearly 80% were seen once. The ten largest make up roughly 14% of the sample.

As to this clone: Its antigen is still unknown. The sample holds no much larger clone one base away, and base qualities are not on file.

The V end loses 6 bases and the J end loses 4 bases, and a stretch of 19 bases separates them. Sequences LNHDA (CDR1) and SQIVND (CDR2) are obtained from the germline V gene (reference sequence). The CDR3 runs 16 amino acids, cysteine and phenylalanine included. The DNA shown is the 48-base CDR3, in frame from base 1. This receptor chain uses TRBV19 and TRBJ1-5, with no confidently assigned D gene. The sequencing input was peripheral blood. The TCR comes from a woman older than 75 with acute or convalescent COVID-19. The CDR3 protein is CASSRATTVSNQPQHF. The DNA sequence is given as TGTGCCAGTAGCCGAGCGACGACGGTCAGTAATCAGCCCCAGCATTTT.